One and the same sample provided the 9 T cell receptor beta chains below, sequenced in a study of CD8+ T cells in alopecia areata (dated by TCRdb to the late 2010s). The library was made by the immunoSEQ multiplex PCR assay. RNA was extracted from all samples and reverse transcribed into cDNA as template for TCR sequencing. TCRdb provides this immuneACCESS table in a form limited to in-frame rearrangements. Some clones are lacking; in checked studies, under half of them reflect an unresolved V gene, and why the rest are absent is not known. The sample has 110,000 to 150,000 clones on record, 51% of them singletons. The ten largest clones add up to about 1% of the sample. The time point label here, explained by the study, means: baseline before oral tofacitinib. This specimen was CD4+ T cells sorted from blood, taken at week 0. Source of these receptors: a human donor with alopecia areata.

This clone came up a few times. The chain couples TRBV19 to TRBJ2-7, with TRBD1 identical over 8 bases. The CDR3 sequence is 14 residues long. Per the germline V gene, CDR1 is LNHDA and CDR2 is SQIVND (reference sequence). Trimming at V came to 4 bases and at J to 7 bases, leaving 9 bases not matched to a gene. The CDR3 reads CASSKTGTGGEQYF. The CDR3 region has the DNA TGTGCCAGTAGTAAGACCGGGACAGGTGGTGAGCAGTACTTC. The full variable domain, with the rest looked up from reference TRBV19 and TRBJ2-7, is DGGITQSPKYLFRKEGQNVTLSCEQNLNHDAMYWYRQDPGQGLRLIYYSQIVNDFQKGDIAEGYSVSREKKESFPLTVTSAQKNPTAFYLCASSKTGTGGEQYFGPGTRLTVT.

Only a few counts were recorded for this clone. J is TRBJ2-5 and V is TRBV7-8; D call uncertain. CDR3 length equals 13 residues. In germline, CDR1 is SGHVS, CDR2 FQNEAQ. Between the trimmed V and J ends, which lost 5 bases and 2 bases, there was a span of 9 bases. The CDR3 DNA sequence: TGTGCCAGCAGCCCTACTAATCAAGAGACCCAGTACTTC. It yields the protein CASSPTNQETQYF.

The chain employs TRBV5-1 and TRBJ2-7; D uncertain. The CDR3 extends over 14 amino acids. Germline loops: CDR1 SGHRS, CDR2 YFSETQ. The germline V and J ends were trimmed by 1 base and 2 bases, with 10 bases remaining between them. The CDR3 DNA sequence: TGCGCCAGCAGCTTGACCTCCGTAGCCTACGAGCAGTACTTC. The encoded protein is CASSLTSVAYEQYF.

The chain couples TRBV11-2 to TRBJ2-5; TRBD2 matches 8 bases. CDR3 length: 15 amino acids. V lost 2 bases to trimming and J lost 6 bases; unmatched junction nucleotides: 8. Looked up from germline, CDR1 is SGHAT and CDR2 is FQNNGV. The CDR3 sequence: CASSLSRGAGQTQYF. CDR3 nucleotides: TGTGCCAGCAGCTTATCGCGGGGGGCGGGTCAGACCCAGTACTTC.

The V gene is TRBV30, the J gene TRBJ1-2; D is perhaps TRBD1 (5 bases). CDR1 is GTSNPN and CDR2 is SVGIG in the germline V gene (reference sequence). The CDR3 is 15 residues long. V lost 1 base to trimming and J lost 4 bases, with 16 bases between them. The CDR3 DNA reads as TGTGCCTGGAGTGGAAGTCAGGGCTTCGGCTATGGCTACACCTTC. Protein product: CAWSGSQGFGYGYTF.

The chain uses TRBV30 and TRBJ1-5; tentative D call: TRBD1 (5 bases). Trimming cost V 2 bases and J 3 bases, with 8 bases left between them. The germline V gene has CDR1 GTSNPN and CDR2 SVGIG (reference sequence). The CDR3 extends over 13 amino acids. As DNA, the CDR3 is TGTGCCTGGAGTTACAGGCCCAATCAGCCCCAGCATTTT. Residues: CAWSYRPNQPQHF.

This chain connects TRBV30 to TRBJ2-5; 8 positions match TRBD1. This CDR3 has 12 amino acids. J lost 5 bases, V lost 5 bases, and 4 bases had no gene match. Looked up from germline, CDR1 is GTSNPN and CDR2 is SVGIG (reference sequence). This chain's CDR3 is CAWDRTGETQYF. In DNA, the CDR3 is TGTGCCTGGGACAGGACAGGGGAGACCCAGTACTTC.

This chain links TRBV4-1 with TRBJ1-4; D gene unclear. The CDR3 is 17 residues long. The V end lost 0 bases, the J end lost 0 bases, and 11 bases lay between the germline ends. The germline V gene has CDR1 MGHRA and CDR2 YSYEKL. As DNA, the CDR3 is TGCGCCAGCAGCCAAGAAAAGCCTTTCCCAACTAATGAAAAACTGTTTTTT. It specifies CASSQEKPFPTNEKLFF.

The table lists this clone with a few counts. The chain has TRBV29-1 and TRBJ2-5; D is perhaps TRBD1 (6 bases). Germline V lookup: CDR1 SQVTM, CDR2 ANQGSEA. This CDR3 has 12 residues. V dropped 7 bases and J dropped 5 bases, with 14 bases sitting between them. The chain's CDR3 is CSADTGLETQYF. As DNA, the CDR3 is TGCAGCGCCGACACAGGGCTGGAGACCCAGTACTTC.